This TCR beta chain came from a study of blood T cell repertoires in COVID-19. Study at large: Italy, Spain and the United States were the sources of the convalescent and acute COVID-19 samples.

Here immunoSEQ multiplex PCR was the method, and the copy in TCRdb shows in-frame clones only, minus some. The table includes 200,000 to 250,000 clones, approximately 86% detected once. Between the trimmed V and J ends, which lost 0 bases and 6 bases, there was a span of 9 bases. The length of the CDR3 is 14 residues. CDR1 is SGHRS and CDR2 is YFSETQ in the germline V gene. The chain combines TRBV5-1 with TRBJ1-4; D may be TRBD1 (6 bases). Sequencing was performed on PBMCs or T cells enriched from blood (not recorded which). The source of this sequence is a woman under 40 with acute COVID-19. The CDR3 sequence is CASSLDRADEKLFF. CDR3 nucleotides: TGCGCCAGCAGCTTGGACAGGGCGGATGAAAAACTGTTTTTT.